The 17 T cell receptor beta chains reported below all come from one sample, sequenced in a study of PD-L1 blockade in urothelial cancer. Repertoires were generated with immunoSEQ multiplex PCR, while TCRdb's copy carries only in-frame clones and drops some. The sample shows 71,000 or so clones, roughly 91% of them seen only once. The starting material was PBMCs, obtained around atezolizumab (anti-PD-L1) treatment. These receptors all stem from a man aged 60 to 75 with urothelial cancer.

The CDR3 coding sequence is TGTGCCAGCAGCTTAGGCGGGGACAGGGCAGATACGCAGTATTTT. Amino acids: CASSLGGDRADTQYF. The chain has TRBV11-1 and TRBJ2-3; 9 bases are a match to TRBD1. Germline loops: CDR1 SGHAT, CDR2 FQDESV (reference sequence). This CDR3 region has 15 residues. V shed 1 base and J 4 bases; nucleotides not matched to a gene: 3. Complete variable domain (other parts from reference TRBV11-1 and TRBJ2-3): EAEVAQSPRYKITEKSQAVAFWCDPISGHATLYWYRQILGQGPELLVQFQDESVVDDSQLPKDRFSAERLKGVDSTLKIQPAELGDSAMYLCASSLGGDRADTQYFGPGTRLTVL.

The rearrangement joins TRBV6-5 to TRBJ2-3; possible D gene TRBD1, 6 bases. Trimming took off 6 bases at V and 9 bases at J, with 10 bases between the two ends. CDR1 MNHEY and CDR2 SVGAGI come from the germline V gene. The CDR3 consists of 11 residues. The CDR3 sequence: CASRNTGTQYF. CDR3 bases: TGTGCCAGCAGAAATACAGGGACGCAGTATTTT.

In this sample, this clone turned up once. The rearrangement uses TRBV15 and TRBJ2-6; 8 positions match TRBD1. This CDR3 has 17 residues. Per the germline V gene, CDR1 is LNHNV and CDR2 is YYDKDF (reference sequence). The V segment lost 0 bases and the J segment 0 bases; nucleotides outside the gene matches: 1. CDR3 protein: CATSREGQASGANVLTF. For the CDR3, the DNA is TGTGCCACCAGCAGAGAGGGACAGGCCTCTGGGGCCAACGTCCTGACTTTC.

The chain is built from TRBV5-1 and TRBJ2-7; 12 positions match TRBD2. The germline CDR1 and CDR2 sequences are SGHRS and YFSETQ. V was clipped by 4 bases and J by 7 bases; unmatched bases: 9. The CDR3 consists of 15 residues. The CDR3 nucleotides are TGCGCCAGCAGCCCAGATCTAGCGGGGGGGGAGGAGCAGTACTTC. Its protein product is CASSPDLAGGEEQYF.

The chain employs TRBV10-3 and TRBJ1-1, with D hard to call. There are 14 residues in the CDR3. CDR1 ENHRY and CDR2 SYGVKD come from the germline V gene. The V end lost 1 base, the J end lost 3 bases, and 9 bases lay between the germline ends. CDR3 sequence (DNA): TGTGCCATCAGTGAGTGGTCGGGAGACACTGAAGCTTTCTTT. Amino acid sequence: CAISEWSGDTEAFF.

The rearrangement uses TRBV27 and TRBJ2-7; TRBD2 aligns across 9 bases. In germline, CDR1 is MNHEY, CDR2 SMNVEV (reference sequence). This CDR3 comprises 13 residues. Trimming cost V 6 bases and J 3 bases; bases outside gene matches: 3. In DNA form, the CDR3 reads TGTGCCAGCAGGGCTAGCGGGATCTACGAGCAGTACTTC. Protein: CASRASGIYEQYF.

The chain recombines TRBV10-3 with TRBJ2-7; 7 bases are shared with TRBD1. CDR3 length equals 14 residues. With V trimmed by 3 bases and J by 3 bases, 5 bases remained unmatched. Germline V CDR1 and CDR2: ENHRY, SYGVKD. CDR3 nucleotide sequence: TGTGCCATCAGTGACATTGGGGACAGCTACGAGCAGTACTTC. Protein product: CAISDIGDSYEQYF.

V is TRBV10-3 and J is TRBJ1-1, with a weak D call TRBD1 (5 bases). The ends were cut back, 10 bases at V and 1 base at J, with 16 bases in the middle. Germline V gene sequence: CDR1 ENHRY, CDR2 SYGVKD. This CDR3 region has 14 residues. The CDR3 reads CATTSRGRNTEAFF. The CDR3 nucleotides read TGTGCCACCACAAGTAGGGGCCGGAACACTGAAGCTTTCTTT.

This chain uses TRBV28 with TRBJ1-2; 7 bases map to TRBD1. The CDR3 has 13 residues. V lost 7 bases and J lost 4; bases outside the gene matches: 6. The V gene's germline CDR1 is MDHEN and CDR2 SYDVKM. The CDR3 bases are TGTGCCAGCAACCTAGACAGGGCCTATGGCTACACCTTC. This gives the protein CASNLDRAYGYTF.

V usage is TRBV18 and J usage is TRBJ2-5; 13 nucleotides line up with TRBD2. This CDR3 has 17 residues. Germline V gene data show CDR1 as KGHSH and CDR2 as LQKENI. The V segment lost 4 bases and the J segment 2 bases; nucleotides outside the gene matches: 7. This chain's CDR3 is CASSLGLAGAWQETQYF. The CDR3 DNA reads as TGTGCCAGCTCACTCGGACTAGCGGGAGCTTGGCAAGAGACCCAGTACTTC.

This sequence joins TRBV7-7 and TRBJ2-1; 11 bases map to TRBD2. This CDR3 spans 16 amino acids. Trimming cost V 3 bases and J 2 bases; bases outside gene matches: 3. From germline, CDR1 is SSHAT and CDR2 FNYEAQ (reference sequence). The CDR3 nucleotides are TGTGCCAGCAGCTTGACTAGCGGGATCGCCTACAATGAGCAGTTCTTC. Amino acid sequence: CASSLTSGIAYNEQFF. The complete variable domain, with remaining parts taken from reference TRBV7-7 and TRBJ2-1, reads GAGVSQSPRYKVTKRGQDVTLRCDPISSHATLYWYQQALGQGPEFLTYFNYEAQPDKSGLPSDRFSAERPEGSISTLTIQRTEQRDSAMYRCASSLTSGIAYNEQFFGPGTRLTVL.

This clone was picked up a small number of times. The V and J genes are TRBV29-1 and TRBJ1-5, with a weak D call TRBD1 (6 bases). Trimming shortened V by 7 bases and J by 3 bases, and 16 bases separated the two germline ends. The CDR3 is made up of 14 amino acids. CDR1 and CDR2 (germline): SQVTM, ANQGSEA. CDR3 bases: TGCAGCGCCGGGATGGGGGGGCCCAATCAGCCCCAGCATTTT. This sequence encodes CSAGMGGPNQPQHF.

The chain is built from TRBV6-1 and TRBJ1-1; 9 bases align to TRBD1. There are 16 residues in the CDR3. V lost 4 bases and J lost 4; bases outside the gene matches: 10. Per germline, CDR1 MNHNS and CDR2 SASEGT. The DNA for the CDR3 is TGTGCCAGCAGTGGAGATAGGGGGACAGGGATCACTGAAGCTTTCTTT. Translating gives CASSGDRGTGITEAFF.

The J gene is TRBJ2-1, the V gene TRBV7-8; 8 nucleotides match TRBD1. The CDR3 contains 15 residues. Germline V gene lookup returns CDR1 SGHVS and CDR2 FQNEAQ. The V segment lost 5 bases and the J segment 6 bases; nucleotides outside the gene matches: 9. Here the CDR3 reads CASSPSTTGVNEQFF. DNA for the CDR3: TGTGCCAGCAGCCCATCCACGACAGGGGTCAATGAGCAGTTCTTC.

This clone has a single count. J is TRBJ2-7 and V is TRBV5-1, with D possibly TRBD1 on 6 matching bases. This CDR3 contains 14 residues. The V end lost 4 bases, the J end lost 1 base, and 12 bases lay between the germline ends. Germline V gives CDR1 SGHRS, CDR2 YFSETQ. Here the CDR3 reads CASSLRGRSYEQYF. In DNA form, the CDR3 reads TGCGCCAGCAGCCTCAGGGGTAGGTCCTACGAGCAGTACTTC.

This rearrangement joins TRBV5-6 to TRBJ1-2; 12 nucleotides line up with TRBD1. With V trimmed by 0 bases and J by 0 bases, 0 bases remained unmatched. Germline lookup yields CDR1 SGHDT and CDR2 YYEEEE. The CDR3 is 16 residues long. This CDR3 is CASSLGDRGPNYGYTF. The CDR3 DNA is TGTGCCAGCAGCTTGGGGGACAGGGGGCCTAACTATGGCTACACCTTC.

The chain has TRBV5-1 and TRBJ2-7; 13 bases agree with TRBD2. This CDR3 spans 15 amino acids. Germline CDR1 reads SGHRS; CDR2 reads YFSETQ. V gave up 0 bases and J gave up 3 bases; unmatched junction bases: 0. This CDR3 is CASSLGLAGGYEQYF. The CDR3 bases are TGCGCCAGCAGCTTGGGACTAGCGGGGGGCTACGAGCAGTACTTC.